These 26 T cell receptor beta chains came from one sample sequenced in a study of blood T cells in healthy people across ages. For the second PCR, which ran for 7 to 11 cycles, a sample-barcoded 5' primer and a J-beta primer mix were used. One entry per CDR3 protein results from TCRdb running MiXCR on the 5' RACE reads. Of about 1.4 million distinct CDR3 sequences in the sample, approximately 59% were seen once. Sequencing was performed on blood. These receptors originate from a young man in good health.

The rearrangement links TRBV7-6 to TRBJ2-7; a possible D gene is TRBD2 (5 bases). Germline CDR1 is SGHVS and CDR2 is FNYEAQ. The CDR3 is 16 amino acids. V was clipped by 1 base and J by 2 bases, with 15 bases between them. CDR3: CASSLGGPIGTYEQYF. CDR3 nucleotides: TGTGCCAGCAGCTTAGGGGGTCCCATCGGGACCTACGAGCAGTACTTC.

The V call is TRBV7-9, the J call TRBJ2-5; D is ambiguous. CDR1 is SEHNR and CDR2 is FQNEAQ in the germline V gene (reference sequence). The V end was cut by 6 bases, the J end by 11 bases, with 28 bases between. The length of the CDR3 is 16 residues. The CDR3 DNA is TGTGCCAGCAGTCACAACCCCATCCAGCGAGACAATGAGCAGTACTTC. It translates to CASSHNPIQRDNEQYF.

This clonotype came up many times. The rearrangement uses TRBV6-4 and TRBJ2-1; 9 nucleotides match TRBD2. Losses at the gene ends were 3 bases for V and 7 bases for J; bases not matched to a gene: 7. Per germline, CDR1 MRHNA and CDR2 SNTAGT. The length of the CDR3 is 15 residues. CDR3 sequence: CASSDRGGGSNEQFF. In nucleotides, the CDR3 is TGTGCCAGCAGTGATCGCGGGGGGGGATCAAATGAGCAGTTCTTC.

This clonotype was seen a handful of times. Just one base apart from a much larger clone, this may be a read error. Here the CDR3 reads CASSARVLDEQYF. The DNA of the CDR3 is TGTGCCAGCAGCGCCCGGGTTCTAGACGAGCAGTACTTC. This chain uses TRBV16 with TRBJ2-7; D is unresolved. The CDR3 sequence is 13 residues long. The germline CDR1 and CDR2 sequences are KGHSY and FQNENV. V lost 5 bases, J lost 5 bases, and 13 bases lay in between. The full variable domain, with the rest looked up from reference TRBV16 and TRBJ2-7, is GEEVAQTPKHLVRGEGQKAKLYCAPIKGHSYVFWYQQVLKNEFKFLISFQNENVFDETGMPKERFSAKCLPNSPCSLEIQATKLEDSAVYFCASSARVLDEQYFGPGTRLTVT.

V and J are TRBV7-2 and TRBJ2-5; TRBD1 might be the D (5 bases). The ends were cut back, 5 bases at V and 5 bases at J, with 15 bases in the middle. Germline CDR1 and CDR2: SGHTA and FQGNSA. The CDR3 runs 14 residues. As DNA, the CDR3 is TGTGCCAGCAGCGTAGATGCAAGGGGTGAGACCCAGTACTTC. It specifies CASSVDARGETQYF.

J is TRBJ2-7 and V is TRBV6-5; maybe TRBD2 (5 bases). V dropped 6 bases and J dropped 6 bases, with 15 bases sitting between them. The CDR3 has 13 amino acids. Germline V gives CDR1 MNHEY, CDR2 SVGAGI. This chain's CDR3 is CASSGRLPPEQYF. CDR3 in DNA: TGTGCCAGCAGCGGTAGACTACCGCCCGAGCAGTACTTC.

This rearrangement joins TRBV29-1 to TRBJ2-3, with TRBD1 identical over 7 bases. The CDR3 covers 15 residues. CDR1 and CDR2 (germline): SQVTM, ANQGSEA. DNA for the CDR3: TGCAGTGCTGGTGGACAGGTGGATGGCACAGATACGCAGTATTTT. Translating gives CSAGGQVDGTDTQYF.

The rearrangement links TRBV27 to TRBJ2-1; TRBD1 matches at 8 bases. Unmatched junction bases numbered 7, after V lost 8 bases and J lost 10 bases. Germline V gives CDR1 MNHEY, CDR2 SMNVEV (reference sequence). The CDR3 is 12 amino acids. Here the CDR3 reads CASGTGVHEQFF. The CDR3 coding sequence is TGTGCCAGCGGGACAGGTGTCCACGAGCAGTTCTTC.

V and J are TRBV6-5 and TRBJ1-1; no clear D. The V end was cut by 0 bases, the J end by 4 bases, with 6 bases between. CDR1 and CDR2 (germline): MNHEY, SVGAGI. This CDR3 has 13 residues. The CDR3 loop reads CASSYSQVTEAFF. DNA of the CDR3: TGTGCCAGCAGTTACTCGCAAGTCACTGAAGCTTTCTTT.

The chain joins TRBV27 to TRBJ1-5; D is ambiguous. The V and J ends lost 11 bases and 2 bases respectively, with 16 bases between them. From germline, CDR1 is MNHEY and CDR2 SMNVEV (reference sequence). The CDR3 has 14 amino acids. The CDR3 DNA follows: TGTGCCGCGGGAGGGAGAGCTGGCAATCAGCCCCAGCATTTT. It yields the protein CAAGGRAGNQPQHF.

The rearrangement uses TRBV4-2 and TRBJ1-4; 8 nucleotides agree with TRBD1. Germline trimming cut 7 bases from V and 0 bases from J; bases unmatched to any gene: 7. This CDR3 comprises 16 residues. Germline V lookup: CDR1 LGHNA, CDR2 YNFKEQ. The CDR3 protein is CASKPEQGATNEKLFF. CDR3 nucleotides: TGTGCCAGCAAACCCGAACAGGGGGCAACTAATGAAAAACTGTTTTTT.

This clonotype was recorded only once. This chain connects TRBV29-1 to TRBJ1-4, with D tentatively TRBD1 (5 bases). The CDR3 has 14 residues. Trimming stripped 5 bases from V and 0 bases from J, with 10 bases between. The germline gives CDR1 SQVTM, CDR2 ANQGSEA. The CDR3 DNA follows: TGCAGCGTTTTAGACAGAACAACTAATGAAAAACTGTTTTTT. Its translation: CSVLDRTTNEKLFF.

The gene calls are TRBV6-6 and TRBJ1-3, with a possible D match to TRBD1 (5 bases). V was shortened by 4 bases and J by 8 bases, with 21 bases between the two germline ends. The CDR3 is 16 amino acids. Germline CDR1 reads MNHNY; CDR2 reads SVGAGI (reference sequence). This CDR3 reads CASSLTADSLSDTIYF. CDR3 DNA sequence: TGTGCCAGCAGTTTAACGGCTGACAGCCTGTCGGACACCATATATTTT.

This clonotype has just a few counts. The genes are TRBV6-2 or TRBV6-3 and TRBJ2-1; the D is unclear. The CDR3 has 14 amino acids. The V gene lost 2 bases and the J gene lost 1 base, with 6 bases spanning the gap. Per germline, CDR1 MNHEY and CDR2 SVGEGT. For the CDR3, the DNA is TGTGCCAGCAGTTACGAAGCTTCCTACAATGAGCAGTTCTTC. Residues: CASSYEASYNEQFF.

The rearrangement uses TRBV12-3 or TRBV12-4 and TRBJ2-1, with 7 bases that match TRBD2. The CDR3 totals 16 residues. The V segment lost 3 bases and the J segment 1 base; nucleotides outside the gene matches: 6. For the CDR3, the DNA is TGTGCCAGCAGTTTCTGGCGGGAGTTGTCCTACAATGAGCAGTTCTTC. Protein product: CASSFWRELSYNEQFF.

The rearrangement uses TRBV21-1 and TRBJ1-2. TRBV21-1 corresponds to a pseudogene. This CDR3 has 13 residues. CDR3 sequence reads: CASSFWGNYGYTF. The CDR3 DNA sequence: TGTGCCAGCAGTTTTTGGGGAAACTATGGCTACACCTTC.

The chain is built from TRBV29-1 and TRBJ1-2, with a possible D match to TRBD1 (6 bases). The germline V gene encodes CDR1 SQVTM and CDR2 ANQGSEA. The CDR3 totals 14 residues. The germline V and J ends were trimmed by 3 bases and 4 bases, with 15 bases remaining between them. CDR3 sequence (DNA): TGCAGCGTTGAGACTACAGGGTCATCCTATGGCTACACCTTC. Protein: CSVETTGSSYGYTF.

This clonotype was recorded only once. The CDR3 bases are TGCAGTGCTCGGAACCCGGTCCCGACTAGCGGGGGCTCCTACAATGAGCAGTTCTTC. Translated, it gives CSARNPVPTSGGSYNEQFF. The chain uses TRBV20-1 and TRBJ2-1; 12 bases are a match to TRBD2. Germline V gene sequence: CDR1 DFQATT, CDR2 SNEGSKA (reference sequence). CDR3 size: 19 residues. With V trimmed by 5 bases and J by 0 bases, 14 bases remained unmatched.

The chain carries TRBV20-1 and TRBJ2-3; the D gene is possibly TRBD1 (6 bases). From germline, CDR1 is DFQATT and CDR2 SNEGSKA (reference sequence). V lost 7 bases and J lost 1, with 15 bases in between. The CDR3 extends over 14 amino acids. The CDR3 sequence is CSVRQDLGTDTQYF. As DNA, the CDR3 is TGCAGTGTCCGACAGGATTTGGGCACAGATACGCAGTATTTT.

The V gene is TRBV7-2, the J gene TRBJ2-1; 7 bases agree with TRBD2. From germline, CDR1 is SGHTA and CDR2 FQGNSA. V dropped 5 bases and J dropped 6; count of bases not matched to a gene: 10. The CDR3 is 15 amino acids. The CDR3 DNA sequence: TGTGCCAGCAGCCGTTTGCGGTCGGGGGGCAATGAGCAGTTCTTC. Protein product: CASSRLRSGGNEQFF. Together with reference TRBV7-2 and TRBJ2-1, the CDR3 gives the full variable domain: GAGVSQSPSNKVTEKGKDVELRCDPISGHTALYWYRQSLGQGLEFLIYFQGNSAPDKSGLPSDRFSAERTGGSVSTLTIQRTQQEDSAVYLCASSRLRSGGNEQFFGPGTRLTVL.

The chain is built from TRBV20-1 and TRBJ2-4; 8 bases agree with TRBD1. From germline, CDR1 is DFQATT and CDR2 SNEGSKA (reference sequence). The junction had 10 bases not matched to a gene; V was cut back by 5 bases and J by 4 bases. The CDR3 is made up of 15 amino acids. The DNA of the CDR3 is TGCAGTGCTGGACCCTGGACAGGGAAAAAAAACATTCAGTACTTC. Its protein product is CSAGPWTGKKNIQYF.

V and J are TRBV10-3 and TRBJ2-6; TRBD1 is a possible D gene (5 bases). The CDR3 length is 16 residues. Trimming removed 8 bases at V and 2 bases at J, with 16 bases between. Germline values: CDR1 ENHRY, CDR2 SYGVKD. The CDR3 here is CAIGYRRGAGANVLTF. The DNA of the CDR3 is TGTGCCATCGGTTACAGAAGGGGCGCTGGGGCCAACGTCCTGACTTTC.

Comments on this clonotype: Relative to the germline gene, one junction end is altered; a read error may explain this. This chain links TRBV5-1 with TRBJ2-7, with a tentative D call TRBD1 (6 bases). The germline gives CDR1 SGHRS, CDR2 YFSETQ. This CDR3 spans 15 amino acids. CDR3: CVSSSTRDISYEQYF. The DNA of the CDR3 is TGCGTCAGCTCCTCTACCCGGGACATATCCTACGAGCAGTACTTC.

This clonotype was detected once. The rearrangement uses TRBV7-6 and TRBJ2-5; possibly TRBD1 for D (6 bases). The CDR3 has 15 amino acids. CDR1 is SGHVS and CDR2 is FNYEAQ in the germline V gene. V was clipped by 4 bases and J by 1 base, with 13 bases between them. The CDR3 loop reads CASSSEGQRQETQYF. The CDR3 region has the DNA TGTGCCAGCAGCTCGGAAGGACAGCGCCAAGAGACCCAGTACTTC.

The chain is built from TRBV20-1 and TRBJ2-7; the D is unclear. Germline values: CDR1 DFQATT, CDR2 SNEGSKA (reference sequence). The CDR3 has 14 residues. V lost 6 bases to trimming and J lost 3 bases, with 18 bases between them. The CDR3 loop reads CSANRRTNFYEQYF. The CDR3 DNA sequence: TGCAGTGCAAACCGCCGGACGAACTTCTACGAGCAGTACTTC.

Of note for this clonotype: Its ends do not fully match the called genes, so a read error is possible. The chain is built from TRBV2 and TRBJ2-1; no clear D gene. The CDR3 runs to 11 residues. Germline V gene lookup returns CDR1 SNHLY and CDR2 FYNNEI. The CDR3 nucleotides read TGTGCCAGCAGAGAAGGGCATGAGCAGTTCTTC. Protein: CASREGHEQFF.